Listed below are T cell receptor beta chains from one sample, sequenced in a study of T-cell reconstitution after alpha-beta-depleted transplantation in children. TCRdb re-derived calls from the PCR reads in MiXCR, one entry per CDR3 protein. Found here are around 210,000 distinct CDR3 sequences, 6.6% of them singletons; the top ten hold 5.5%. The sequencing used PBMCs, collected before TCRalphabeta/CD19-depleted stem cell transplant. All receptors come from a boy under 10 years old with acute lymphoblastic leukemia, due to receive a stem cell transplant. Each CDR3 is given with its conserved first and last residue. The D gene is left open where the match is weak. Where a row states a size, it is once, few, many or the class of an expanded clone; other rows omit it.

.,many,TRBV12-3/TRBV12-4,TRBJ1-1,CASSLDSEAFF,TGTGCCAGCAGTTTAGACAGTGAAGCTTTCTTT
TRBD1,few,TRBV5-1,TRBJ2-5,CASNSPQGVQETQYF,TGCGCCAGCAACTCCCCCCAGGGGGTCCAAGAGACCCAGTACTTC
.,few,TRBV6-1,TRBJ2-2,CASTHRRQNTGELFF,TGTGCCAGCACCCACCGGAGACAGAACACCGGGGAGCTGTTTTTT
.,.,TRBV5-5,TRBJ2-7,CASSFFLGGEQYF,TGTGCCAGCAGCTTCTTTCTCGGTGGAGAGCAGTACTTC
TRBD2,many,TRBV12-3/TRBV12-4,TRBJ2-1,CASSPARAGGHNEQFF,TGTGCCAGCAGCCCCGCTAGAGCGGGGGGCCACAATGAGCAGTTCTTC
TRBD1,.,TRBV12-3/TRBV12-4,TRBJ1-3,CASSGTASSGNTIYF,TGTGCCAGCAGTGGGACAGCTAGCTCTGGAAACACCATATATTTT
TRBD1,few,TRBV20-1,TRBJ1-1,CSARTGGYTEAFF,TGCAGTGCCAGGACAGGGGGCTACACTGAAGCTTTCTTT
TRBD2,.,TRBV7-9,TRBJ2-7,CASSSPGLAGGTYEQYF,TGTGCCAGCAGCTCCCCGGGACTAGCGGGGGGGACCTACGAGCAGTACTTC
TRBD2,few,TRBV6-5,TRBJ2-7,CASSYPGLAGEQYF,TGTGCCAGCAGTTACCCGGGACTAGCGGGGGAGCAGTACTTC
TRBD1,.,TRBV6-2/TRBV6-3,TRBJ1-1,CASTPSQGVLLEAFF,TGTGCCAGCACCCCAAGCCAGGGGGTGCTTCTTGAAGCTTTCTTT
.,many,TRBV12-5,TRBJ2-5,CASGPERGETQYF,TGTGCTAGTGGTCCCGAAAGGGGAGAGACCCAGTACTTC
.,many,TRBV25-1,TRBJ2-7,CASSAPGTSGYEQYF,TGTGCCAGCAGTGCCCCCGGGACAAGCGGATACGAGCAGTACTTC
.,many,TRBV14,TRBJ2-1,CASSQGSDLYNEQFF,TGTGCCAGCAGTCAGGGATCAGACTTATACAATGAGCAGTTCTTC
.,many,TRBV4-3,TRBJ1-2,CASSQGRGRGYTF,TGCGCCAGCAGCCAAGGGCGGGGGCGAGGCTACACCTTC
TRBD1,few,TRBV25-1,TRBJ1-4,CASSESRQGLIEKLFF,TGTGCCAGCAGTGAGAGTCGACAGGGCTTAATCGAAAAACTGTTTTTT
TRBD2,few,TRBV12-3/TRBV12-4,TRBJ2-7,CASSFTTSHEQYF,TGTGCCAGCAGTTTCACGACTAGCCACGAGCAGTACTTC
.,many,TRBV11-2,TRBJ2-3,CASSAVAFSTDTQYF,TGTGCCAGCAGCGCGGTGGCGTTCAGCACAGATACGCAGTATTTT
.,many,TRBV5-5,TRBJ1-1,CASSLVGQTPMNTEAFF,TGTGCCAGCAGCTTGGTCGGGCAGACCCCCATGAACACTGAAGCTTTCTTT
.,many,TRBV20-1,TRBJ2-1,CSARGDRTLEQFF,TGCAGTGCTAGAGGGGACCGCACCCTCGAGCAGTTCTTC
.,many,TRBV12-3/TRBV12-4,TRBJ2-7,CASSFESHSSYEQYF,TGTGCCAGCAGTTTCGAATCCCATAGCTCCTACGAGCAGTACTTC
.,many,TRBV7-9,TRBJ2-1,CASGGEQFF,TGTGCCAGCGGGGGCGAGCAGTTCTTC
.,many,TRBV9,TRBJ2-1,CASSGETEQFF,TGTGCCAGCAGCGGGGAGACGGAACAGTTCTTC
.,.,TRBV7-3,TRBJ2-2,CASWMQNTGELFF,TGTGCCTCCTGGATGCAGAACACCGGGGAGCTGTTTTTT
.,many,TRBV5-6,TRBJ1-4,CASSLVQGTNEKLFF,TGTGCCAGCAGCTTGGTTCAGGGCACTAATGAAAAACTGTTTTTT
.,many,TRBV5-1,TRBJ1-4,CASGPGNSEKLFF,TGCGCCAGCGGACCCGGGAATTCTGAAAAACTGTTTTTT
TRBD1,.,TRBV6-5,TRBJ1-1,CASSSSGTGSPEAFF,TGTGCCAGCAGTAGCTCCGGGACAGGGAGTCCTGAAGCTTTCTTT
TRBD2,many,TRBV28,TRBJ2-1,CASSQLAGGPYNEQFF,TGTGCCAGCAGCCAACTAGCGGGAGGCCCGTACAATGAGCAGTTCTTC
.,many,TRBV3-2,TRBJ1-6,CASSRTGSSPLHF,TGTGCCAGCAGCCGGACAGGGAGCTCACCCCTCCACTTT
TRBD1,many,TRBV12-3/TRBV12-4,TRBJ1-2,CASSLWTGRNYGYTF,TGTGCCAGCAGTTTGTGGACAGGGAGGAACTATGGCTACACCTTC
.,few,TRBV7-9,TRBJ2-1,CASSLEFVGGSYNEQFF,TGTGCCAGCAGCTTAGAGTTCGTTGGGGGCTCCTACAATGAGCAGTTCTTC
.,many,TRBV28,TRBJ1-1,CASWRQNTEAFF,TGTGCCAGCTGGAGACAGAACACTGAAGCTTTCTTT
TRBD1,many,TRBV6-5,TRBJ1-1,CASSYGAGTGGLEMEAFF,TGTGCCAGCAGTTACGGAGCCGGGACAGGGGGACTCGAAATGGAAGCTTTCTTT
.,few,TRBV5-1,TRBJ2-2,CASSLNDRGKVYTGELFF,TGCGCCAGCAGCTTGAATGATCGAGGGAAAGTCTACACCGGGGAGCTGTTTTTT
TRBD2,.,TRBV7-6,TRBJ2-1,CASSSPLAGIYEQFF,TGTGCCAGCAGCTCACCCTTAGCGGGAATTTATGAGCAGTTCTTC
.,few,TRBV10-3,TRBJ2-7,CAISEPGVYEQYF,TGTGCCATCAGTGAGCCTGGGGTCTACGAGCAGTACTTC
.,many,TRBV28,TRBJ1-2,CASSQTGFKGYTF,TGTGCCAGCAGCCAGACAGGATTCAAAGGCTACACCTTC
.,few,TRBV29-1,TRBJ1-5,CSVTQGSNQPQHF,TGCAGCGTTACCCAGGGAAGCAATCAGCCCCAGCATTTT
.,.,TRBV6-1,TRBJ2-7,CASSDAPPYEQYF,TGTGCCAGCAGTGACGCACCACCATACGAGCAGTACTTC
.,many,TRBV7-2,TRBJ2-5,CASSLGRPQETQYF,TGTGCCAGCAGTCTAGGCAGGCCCCAAGAGACCCAGTACTTC
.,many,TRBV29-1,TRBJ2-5,CSVGHKLGETQYF,TGCAGCGTTGGACACAAACTGGGCGAGACCCAGTACTTC
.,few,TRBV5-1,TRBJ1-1,CASSSGGGGTEAFF,TGCGCCAGCAGCTCCGGTGGGGGCGGCACTGAAGCTTTCTTT
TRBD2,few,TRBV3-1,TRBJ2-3,CASSLKPGLAGTDTQYF,TGTGCCAGCAGCCTCAAACCGGGACTAGCTGGCACAGATACGCAGTATTTT
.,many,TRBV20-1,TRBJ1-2,CSARTGLYGYTF,TGCAGTGCTAGGACAGGACTTTATGGCTACACCTTC
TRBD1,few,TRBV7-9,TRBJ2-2,CASRQQGPPLTGELFF,TGTGCCAGCAGGCAACAGGGGCCGCCTCTCACCGGGGAGCTGTTTTTT
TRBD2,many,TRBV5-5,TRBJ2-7,CASSRQPPGGGSYEQYF,TGTGCCAGCAGCCGCCAACCTCCCGGCGGGGGATCCTACGAGCAGTACTTC
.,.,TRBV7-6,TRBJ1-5,CASSASGNQPQHF,TGTGCCAGCAGCGCCTCAGGGAATCAGCCCCAGCATTTT
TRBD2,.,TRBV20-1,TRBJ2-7,CSARDATGRGLAGAVAAYEQYF,TGCAGTGCTAGAGACGCGACAGGGAGAGGACTAGCGGGAGCCGTAGCAGCCTACGAGCAGTACTTC
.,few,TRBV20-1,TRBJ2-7,CSAQYGAYEQYF,TGCAGTGCTCAATATGGCGCCTACGAGCAGTACTTC
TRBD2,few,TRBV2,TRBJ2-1,CALQGGSGNEQFF,TGTGCCCTCCAGGGCGGGAGTGGAAATGAGCAGTTCTTC
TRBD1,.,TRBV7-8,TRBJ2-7,CASSHLGRQGAREQYF,TGTGCCAGCAGCCACCTAGGTCGCCAGGGGGCGCGGGAGCAGTACTTC
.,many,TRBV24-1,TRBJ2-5,CATSEASQETQYF,TGTGCCACCAGTGAAGCCTCCCAAGAGACCCAGTACTTC
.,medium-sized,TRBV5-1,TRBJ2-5,CASSLEETQYF,TGCGCCAGCAGCTTGGAAGAGACCCAGTACTTC
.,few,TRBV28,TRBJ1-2,CASSLGVGGYTF,TGTGCCAGCAGTTTGGGAGTCGGTGGCTACACCTTC